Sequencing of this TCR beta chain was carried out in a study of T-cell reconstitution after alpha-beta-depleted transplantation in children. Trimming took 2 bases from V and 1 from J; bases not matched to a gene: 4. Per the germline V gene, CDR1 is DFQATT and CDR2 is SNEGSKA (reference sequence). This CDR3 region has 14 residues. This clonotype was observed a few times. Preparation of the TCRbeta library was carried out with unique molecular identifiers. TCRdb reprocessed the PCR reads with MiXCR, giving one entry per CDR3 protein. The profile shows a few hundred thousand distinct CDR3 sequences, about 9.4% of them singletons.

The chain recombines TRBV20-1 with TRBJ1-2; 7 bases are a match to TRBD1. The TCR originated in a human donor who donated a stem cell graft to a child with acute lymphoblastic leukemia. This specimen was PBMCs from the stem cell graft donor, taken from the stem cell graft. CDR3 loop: CSARSQGGNYGYTF. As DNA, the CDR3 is TGCAGTGCTAGATCCCAGGGGGGTAACTATGGCTACACCTTC.